This TCR beta chain was recovered during a study of T cell repertoires in cytomegalovirus infection. Study summary: Through public TCR beta signatures, both CMV infection and matching HLA type were indicated.

This clonotype was picked up a small number of times. The antigen is unknown. TCRdb redid the calling of the reads with MiXCR, one entry per CDR3 protein. The sample includes roughly 280,000 distinct CDR3 sequences, less than 25% seen only once; the top ten take about 20%. V gave up 0 bases and J gave up 4 bases; unmatched junction bases: 6. Per the germline V gene, CDR1 is DFQATT and CDR2 is SNEGSKA (reference sequence). This CDR3 is built from 17 residues. The chain recombines TRBV20-1 with TRBJ2-2; 12 bases fit TRBD2. Source: cultured PBMCs, taken from culture after CMV antigen stimulation. The clonotype originates from a human donor in good health (CMV status not recorded). Some clones in this sample may be carry-over from other donors' samples. CDR3 nucleotides: TGCAGTGCTAGAGAGGCTAGCGGGAGGGCGGGCACCGGGGAGCTGTTTTTT. Encoded protein: CSAREASGRAGTGELFF.